The clone carrying this T cell receptor beta chain was counted between two and nine times. This record comes from a study of identical twins. Template switching added a universal primer site; cDNA carried unique molecular identifiers. TCRdb re-derived calls from the 5' RACE reads in MiXCR, one entry per CDR3 protein. In the table there are roughly 470,000 distinct CDR3 sequences, 13% to 15% of which are singletons. The CDR3 consists of 16 residues. V lost 8 bases to trimming and J lost 5 bases, with 24 bases between them. Per the germline V gene, CDR1 is SEHNR and CDR2 is FQNEAQ (reference sequence). This same sample was also part of a study on yellow fever vaccine responses in identical twins. That study adds: The T cell response to vaccination in identical twins was reportedly partly convergent and partly personalized.

Sequencing used CD4+ T cells sorted from blood. The TCR originated in a woman between 18 and 30 years old in good health. The genes are TRBV7-9 and TRBJ2-5, with D perhaps TRBD2 (8 bases). The CDR3 DNA reads TGTGCCAGCTACCGCGGGGGGACAGCTTATGTTGAGACCCAGTACTTC. The encoded protein is CASYRGGTAYVETQYF.